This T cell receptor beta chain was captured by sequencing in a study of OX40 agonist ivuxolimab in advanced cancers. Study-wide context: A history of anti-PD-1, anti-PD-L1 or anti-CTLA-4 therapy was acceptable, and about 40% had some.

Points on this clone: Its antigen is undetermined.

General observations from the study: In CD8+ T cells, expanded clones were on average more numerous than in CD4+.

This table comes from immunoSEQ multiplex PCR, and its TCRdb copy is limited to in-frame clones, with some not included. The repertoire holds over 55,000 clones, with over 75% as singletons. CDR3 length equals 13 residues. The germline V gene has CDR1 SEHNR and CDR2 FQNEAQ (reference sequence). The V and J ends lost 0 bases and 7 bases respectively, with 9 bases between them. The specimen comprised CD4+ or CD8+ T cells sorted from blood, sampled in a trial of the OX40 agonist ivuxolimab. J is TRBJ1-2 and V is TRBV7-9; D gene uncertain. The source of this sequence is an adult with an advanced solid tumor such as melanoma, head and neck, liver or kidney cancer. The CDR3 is CASSLAEITGYTF. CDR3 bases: TGTGCCAGCAGCTTAGCTGAGATAACTGGCTACACCTTC.